This TCR beta chain is drawn from a study of blood T cell repertoires in COVID-19. The V gene's germline CDR1 is KGHDR and CDR2 SFDVKD. Trimming removed 4 bases from V and 6 bases from J; junction bases left unmatched: 4. The CDR3 runs 13 residues. Assay: immunoSEQ multiplex PCR; the TCRdb copy retains only in-frame clones and omits some. The sample contains 25,000 to 35,000 clones, around 83% of which appear only once. Sequencing was carried out using peripheral blood. This clonotype originated in a human donor in a cohort sampled during active COVID-19. The chain has TRBV24-1 and TRBJ1-2; 7 bases fit TRBD1. The DNA of the CDR3 is TGTGCCACCAGTGACCCAGGGGGAGATGGCTACACCTTC. It codes for CATSDPGGDGYTF.